This TCR beta chain was sequenced during a study of Ad26.COV2.S vaccination and SARS-CoV-2 variants. Study in general: Into the muscle, Ad26.COV2.S was dosed once or twice, 56 days apart. Study results and caveats: Individuals receiving vaccine had higher spike-specific TCR breadth than placebo recipients did.

With 0 bases removed from V and 0 bases from J, the gap between germline ends came to 8 bases. Germline V gene lookup returns CDR1 GTSNPN and CDR2 SVGIG (reference sequence). The CDR3 contains 15 residues. The data were produced by immunoSEQ multiplex PCR, yet TCRdb's version contains in-frame clones alone and is incomplete. The data hold 300,000 to 400,000 clones, with roughly 84% observed a single time. Sample treatment: 15 to 20 received Ad26.COV2.S at low or high dose, single or two shots; roughly five received placebo; per-sample allocation not given. The investigators took samples on day 63 after the first vaccine or placebo injection. On this clone: The antigen remains undetermined.

J is TRBJ1-4 and V is TRBV30, with D perhaps matching TRBD1 (6 bases). The input for sequencing was peripheral blood, taken in a trial of Ad26.COV2.S vaccine versus placebo. This TCR was recovered from a person between 18 and 60 years old who received the Ad26.COV2.S COVID-19 vaccine or a placebo. The CDR3 loop reads CAWSVDSATNEKLFF. CDR3 nucleotide sequence: TGTGCCTGGAGTGTGGACAGTGCAACTAATGAAAAACTGTTTTTT.